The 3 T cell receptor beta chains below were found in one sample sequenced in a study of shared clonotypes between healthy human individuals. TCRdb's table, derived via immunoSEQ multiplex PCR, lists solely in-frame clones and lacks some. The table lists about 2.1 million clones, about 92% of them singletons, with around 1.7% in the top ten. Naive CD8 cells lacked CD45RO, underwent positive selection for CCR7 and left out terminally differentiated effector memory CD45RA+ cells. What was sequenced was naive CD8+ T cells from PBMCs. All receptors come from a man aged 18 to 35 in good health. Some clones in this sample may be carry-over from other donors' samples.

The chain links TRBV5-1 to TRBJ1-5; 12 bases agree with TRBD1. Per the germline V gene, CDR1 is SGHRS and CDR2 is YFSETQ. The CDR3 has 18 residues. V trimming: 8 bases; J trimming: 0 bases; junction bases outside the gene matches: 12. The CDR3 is CASKTGTGGVDSNQPQHF. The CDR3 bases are TGCGCCAGTAAAACCGGGACAGGGGGCGTGGATAGCAATCAGCCCCAGCATTTT. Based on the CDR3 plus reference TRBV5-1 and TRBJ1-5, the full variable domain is KAGVTQTPRYLIKTRGQQVTLSCSPISGHRSVSWYQQTPGQGLQFLFEYFSETQRNKGNFPGRFSGRQFSNSRSEMNVSTLELGDSALYLCASKTGTGGVDSNQPQHFGDGTRLSIL.

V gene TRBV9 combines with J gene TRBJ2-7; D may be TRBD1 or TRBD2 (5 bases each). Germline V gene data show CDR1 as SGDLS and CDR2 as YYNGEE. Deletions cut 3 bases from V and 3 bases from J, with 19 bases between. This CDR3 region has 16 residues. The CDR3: CASSGGLWDGDYEQYF. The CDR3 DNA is TGTGCCAGCAGCGGAGGTCTATGGGACGGAGACTACGAGCAGTACTTC.

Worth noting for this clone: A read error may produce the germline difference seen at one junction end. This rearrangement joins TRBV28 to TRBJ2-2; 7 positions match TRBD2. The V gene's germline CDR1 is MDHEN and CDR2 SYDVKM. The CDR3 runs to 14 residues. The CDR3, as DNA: TGTGCCACCAGTATGGGGGGGGAAACCGGGGAGCTGTTTTTT. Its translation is CATSMGGETGELFF. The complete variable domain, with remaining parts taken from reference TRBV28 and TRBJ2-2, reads DVKVTQSSRYLVKRTGEKVFLECVQDMDHENMFWYRQDPGLGLRLIYFSYDVKMKEKGDIPEGYSVSREKKERFSLILESASTNQTSMYLCATSMGGETGELFFGEGSRLTVL.